The 27 T cell receptor beta chains given below trace back to one sample, sequenced in a study of blood T cell repertoires in COVID-19 (TCRdb year 2020). The library was obtained by the immunoSEQ multiplex PCR assay. The table comes from immuneACCESS by way of TCRdb, which keeps in-frame sequences with V and J called. Part of the clones is missing from these tables; in studies checked, under half for an unresolved V gene and the rest for unknown reasons. Present in this sample are 180,000 or so clones, 82% of which were seen just once. The ten most abundant clones make up about 11% of the sample. The sequenced sample was PBMCs or T cells enriched from blood (not recorded which). The source of these receptors is a man aged 50-60 years who had recovered from COVID-19.

As DNA, the CDR3 is TGTGCCAGCGAACCCAGGGTAGGGGGAGATACGCAGTATTTT. Protein sequence: CASEPRVGGDTQYF. This sequence joins TRBV3-1 (or the pseudogene TRBV3-2) and TRBJ2-3; maybe TRBD1 (6 bases). Germline CDR1 reads LGHDT; CDR2 reads YNNKEL (reference sequence). The CDR3 is made up of 14 amino acids. The germline V and J ends were trimmed by 8 bases and 5 bases, with 17 bases remaining between them.

This clone was counted between two and nine times. This rearrangement joins TRBV29-1 to TRBJ1-2, with D unclear. The germline V gene encodes CDR1 SQVTM and CDR2 ANQGSEA. The CDR3 sequence is 11 residues long. V lost 4 bases to trimming and J lost 5 bases, with 8 bases between them. The DNA of the CDR3 is TGCAGCGTTGGACACGGATATGGCTACACCTTC. This codes for CSVGHGYGYTF.

This clone was recorded at least ten times. The rearrangement joins TRBV5-1 to TRBJ1-2, with D unclear. Trimming pared 0 bases from V and 2 bases from J, leaving 11 bases between. Germline V gene sequence: CDR1 SGHRS, CDR2 YFSETQ. This CDR3 contains 15 residues. CDR3 DNA sequence: TGCGCCAGCAGCTTGGTAGACGGCGGGAACTATGGCTACACCTTC. It specifies CASSLVDGGNYGYTF.

The chain links TRBV20-1 to TRBJ1-4; tentatively, D is TRBD1 (5 bases). The CDR3 is 12 amino acids. Germline values: CDR1 DFQATT, CDR2 SNEGSKA (reference sequence). V was clipped by 3 bases and J by 7 bases, with 9 bases between them. This CDR3 is CSASWGGEKLFF. The CDR3 region has the DNA TGCAGTGCTAGTTGGGGCGGTGAAAAACTGTTTTTT.

The CDR3 sequence: CASSHPGTKKAFF. DNA of the CDR3: TGTGCCAGCAGCCATCCCGGGACAAAAAAAGCTTTCTTT. The chain uses TRBV14 and TRBJ1-1, with D possibly being TRBD1 (6 bases). This CDR3 region has 13 residues. V lost 3 bases, J lost 9 bases, and 14 bases lay in between. Per the germline V gene, CDR1 is SGHDN and CDR2 is FVKESK.

The chain carries TRBV19 and TRBJ2-3, with D tentatively TRBD2 (6 bases). This CDR3 has 13 amino acids. Germline V CDR1 and CDR2: LNHDA, SQIVND (reference sequence). V was trimmed by 6 bases and J by 8 bases, leaving 15 bases between them. The DNA for the CDR3 is TGTGCCAGTAGGCGGACCGGGGACTCTACGCAGTATTTT. Translated: CASRRTGDSTQYF.

This clone was detected only a few times. CDR3 coding DNA: TGCGCCAGCATGGGGGTGAGGGGGCCTCAGTTTTTT. Its protein product is CASMGVRGPQFF. This chain joins TRBV10-2 and TRBJ1-4, with TRBD1 matching over 7 bases. V was clipped by 7 bases and J by 16 bases; unmatched bases: 12. This CDR3 contains 12 residues. Looked up from germline, CDR1 is WSHSY and CDR2 is SAAADI.

The chain links TRBV14 to TRBJ2-7, with D unresolved. Deletions cut 3 bases from V and 3 bases from J, with 6 bases between. The CDR3 totals 12 residues. Germline CDR1 reads SGHDN; CDR2 reads FVKESK. The CDR3 loop is CASSHQDYEQYF. For the CDR3, the DNA is TGTGCCAGCAGCCATCAGGACTACGAGCAGTACTTC.

The chain carries TRBV10-3 and TRBJ2-1, with 10 bases lining up with TRBD2. CDR1 and CDR2 (germline): ENHRY, SYGVKD. Unmatched junction bases numbered 5, after V lost 2 bases and J lost 4 bases. The CDR3 covers 16 residues. The CDR3 DNA sequence: TGTGCCATCAGTGAGGGAGGACTAGCGGCGTACAATGAGCAGTTCTTC. Its protein is CAISEGGLAAYNEQFF.

The chain combines TRBV7-6 with TRBJ1-1; D is uncertain. This CDR3 has 15 residues. Germline V CDR1 and CDR2: SGHVS, FNYEAQ. V shed 0 bases and J shed 5 bases, with 13 bases lying between them. The CDR3 sequence is CASSLASSGGTEAFF. The CDR3 nucleotides read TGTGCCAGCAGCTTAGCTTCGAGTGGTGGTACTGAAGCTTTCTTT.

The rearrangement links TRBV7-3 to TRBJ2-2; no clear D gene. Trimming took 2 bases from V and 0 from J, leaving 4 bases between them. The CDR3 runs 14 residues. CDR1 SGHTA and CDR2 FQGTGA come from the germline V gene. The CDR3 DNA reads TGTGCCAGCAGCTTACATCCGAACACCGGGGAGCTGTTTTTT. This codes for CASSLHPNTGELFF.

The V gene is TRBV10-3, the J gene TRBJ2-1; D perhaps matches TRBD1 (6 bases). Germline-derived CDR1 and CDR2 are ENHRY and SYGVKD. Trimming stripped 4 bases from V and 9 bases from J, with 16 bases between. CDR3 length: 14 amino acids. The chain's CDR3 is CAISVGDTFGEQFF. For the CDR3, the DNA is TGTGCCATCAGTGTGGGGGACACGTTCGGTGAGCAGTTCTTC.

V is TRBV2 and J is TRBJ1-2; D not resolved. CDR1 and CDR2 (germline): SNHLY, FYNNEI. V lost 6 bases and J 0 bases, leaving 11 bases between the germline ends. This CDR3 comprises 14 residues. CDR3 sequence reads: CASSLGSSNYGYTF. The DNA of the CDR3 is TGTGCCAGCAGCCTAGGATCTTCTAACTATGGCTACACCTTC.

This clone was recorded only once. The V and J genes are TRBV19 and TRBJ1-2; 7 nucleotides agree with TRBD1. J lost 2 bases, V lost 5 bases, and 11 bases had no gene match. The CDR3 contains 16 residues. CDR1 is LNHDA, CDR2 SQIVND, per germline (reference sequence). The CDR3 protein is CASSHLGGGGNYGYTF. The CDR3, as DNA: TGTGCCAGTAGTCACCTGGGCGGAGGGGGCAACTATGGCTACACCTTC.

The chain has TRBV25-1 and TRBJ2-3, with 12 bases lining up with TRBD2. V lost 4 bases, J lost 2 bases, and 10 bases stayed unmatched. The CDR3 sequence is 18 residues long. Germline CDR1 is MGHDK and CDR2 is SYGVNS. CDR3 protein: CASSGTSGRSGNTDTQYF. CDR3 coding DNA: TGTGCCAGCAGTGGAACTAGCGGGAGGAGTGGAAACACAGATACGCAGTATTTT.

This clone was observed once. The chain links TRBV12-3 or TRBV12-4 to TRBJ2-2; no clear D gene. V was cut by 3 bases and J by 6 bases, with 5 bases left in between. This CDR3 has 12 amino acids. CDR3 sequence: CASSFSSGELFF. Written as DNA, the CDR3 is TGTGCCAGCAGTTTTAGCTCCGGGGAGCTGTTTTTT.

The rearrangement links TRBV10-3 to TRBJ1-2; the D gene is possibly TRBD1 (6 bases). Trimming removed 0 bases at V and 4 bases at J, with 12 bases between. The germline V gene has CDR1 ENHRY and CDR2 SYGVKD. The CDR3 runs to 15 residues. The CDR3 region is CAISESPGAGYGYTF. In DNA form, the CDR3 reads TGTGCCATCAGTGAGTCCCCAGGGGCCGGCTATGGCTACACCTTC.

Notes on this clone: The sample contains more than one DNA sequence encoding this CDR3. The CDR3 reads CSVQGNSNQPQHF. The CDR3 bases are TGCAGCGTGCAGGGAAATAGCAATCAGCCCCAGCATTTT. The gene calls are TRBV29-1 and TRBJ1-5; D may be TRBD1 (5 bases). V lost 6 bases to trimming and J lost 0 bases, with 9 bases between them. CDR1 SQVTM and CDR2 ANQGSEA come from the germline V gene. CDR3 size: 13 residues.

This clone was detected only a few times. The chain is built from TRBV14 and TRBJ2-7, with D unclear. Deletions cut 0 bases from V and 4 bases from J, with 16 bases between. CDR1 is SGHDN and CDR2 is FVKESK in the germline V gene. The CDR3 is made up of 16 amino acids. CDR3: CASSQDLRSASYEQYF. As DNA, the CDR3 is TGTGCCAGCAGCCAAGATCTCAGGTCGGCTTCTTACGAGCAGTACTTC.

This chain links TRBV28 with TRBJ1-2, with D possibly being TRBD1 (5 bases). The germline CDR1 and CDR2 sequences are MDHEN and SYDVKM. The CDR3 covers 13 residues. V lost 5 bases, J lost 4 bases, and 11 bases lay in between. In DNA form, the CDR3 reads TGTGCCAGCAGTCTACAGGCCCTCTATGGCTACACCTTC. Amino acids: CASSLQALYGYTF.

CDR3: CASSRRQVNSPLHF. The CDR3 DNA reads TGCGCCAGCAGTCGAAGGCAGGTCAATTCACCCCTCCACTTT. The V and J genes are TRBV23-1 and TRBJ1-6, with D hard to call. TRBV23-1 is annotated as an ORF whose role is uncertain. V shed 4 bases and J shed 7 bases, with 11 bases lying between them. The CDR3 runs to 14 residues.

The chain combines TRBV28 with TRBJ1-6; 7 nucleotides agree with TRBD1. The V gene end was trimmed by 6 bases and the J gene end by 5 bases; junction bases not matched to a gene: 10. From germline, CDR1 is MDHEN and CDR2 SYDVKM. The CDR3 contains 16 residues. CDR3 sequence: CASSELLTGNNSPLHF. The CDR3, as DNA: TGTGCCAGCAGCGAGCTGCTGACAGGGAATAATTCACCCCTCCACTTT.

This rearrangement joins TRBV5-4 to TRBJ2-2; TRBD1 aligns across 9 bases. Germline values: CDR1 SGHNT, CDR2 YYREEE (reference sequence). The V gene end was trimmed by 3 bases and the J gene end by 8 bases; junction bases not matched to a gene: 11. The CDR3 consists of 16 residues. CDR3: CASSSGQGVVAGELFF. CDR3 bases: TGTGCCAGCAGCTCGGGACAGGGTGTGGTAGCGGGGGAGCTGTTTTTT.

V usage is TRBV28 and J usage is TRBJ2-7, with D perhaps matching TRBD1 (6 bases). With 7 bases removed from V and 6 bases from J, the gap between germline ends came to 10 bases. Germline assignment: CDR1 MDHEN and CDR2 SYDVKM. The CDR3 runs 11 residues. The CDR3 region has the DNA TGTGCCAGCACCCAGGGGATCGAGCAGTACTTC. Protein sequence: CASTQGIEQYF.

The chain carries TRBV7-9 and TRBJ1-1; 7 bases agree with TRBD1. Losses at the gene ends were 4 bases for V and 3 bases for J; bases not matched to a gene: 8. The CDR3 covers 15 residues. Germline lookup yields CDR1 SEHNR and CDR2 FQNEAQ (reference sequence). The CDR3 DNA reads as TGTGCCAGCAGCTACACACAGGGGCGGGACACTGAAGCTTTCTTT. This translates into CASSYTQGRDTEAFF.

This chain uses TRBV28 with TRBJ1-3; D call uncertain. Between the trimmed V and J ends, which lost 2 bases and 6 bases, there was a span of 8 bases. Germline-derived CDR1 and CDR2 are MDHEN and SYDVKM. This CDR3 spans 13 amino acids. CDR3 DNA sequence: TGTGCCAGCAGTTTAGGGCAGGAAAACACCATATATTTT. It is translated as CASSLGQENTIYF.

CDR3 bases: TGCGCCAGCAGCCAAGAATCCTCAAGAGTCTACGAGCAGTACTTC. Its protein product is CASSQESSRVYEQYF. The V gene is TRBV4-1, the J gene TRBJ2-7; D gene ambiguous. The CDR3 totals 15 residues. Trimming left V 0 bases short and J 3 bases short, with 12 bases between. The germline V gene has CDR1 MGHRA and CDR2 YSYEKL.